Listed below are T cell receptor beta chains from one sample, sequenced in a study of response to subunit inactivated influenza vaccine. TCRdb called the RT-PCR reads again in MiXCR, with one record for every CDR3 protein. The sample contains fewer than 800,000 distinct CDR3 sequences, approximately 15% of which appear only once. This specimen was PBMCs from blood, taken 11 to 12 days after vaccination. These receptors were obtained from a middle-aged man who received an inactivated influenza vaccine. CDR3s include the opening cysteine and the closing phenylalanine or tryptophan. Fields, in order: D gene, clone size, J gene, V gene, CDR3 DNA, CDR3 protein. A D gene is named only where the DNA matches it firmly. Expanded clones are given a class, and other clones once, few, many or no size at all.

>NA|NA|TRBJ2-3|TRBV7-6
TGTGCCAGCAGCCGTTTGGGGGGCCGGGGCACAGATACGCAGTATTTT
CASSRLGGRGTDTQYF
>NA|NA|TRBJ2-7|TRBV20-1
TGCAGTGCACAGAAAGACGGCTACGAGCAGTACTTC
CSAQKDGYEQYF
>NA|few|TRBJ1-2|TRBV4-1
TGCGCCAGCAGCCAAAGATGGGCTCTTGGGGACTATGGCTACACCTTC
CASSQRWALGDYGYTF
>NA|few|TRBJ2-7|TRBV10-2
TGCGCCGCCCTATTCGGAGCCGGGGACGAGCAGTACTTC
CAALFGAGDEQYF
>NA|many|TRBJ2-7|TRBV4-3
TGCGCCAGCAGCGCCACGGGGGCCGACGAGCAGTACTTC
CASSATGADEQYF
>NA|few|TRBJ2-5|TRBV5-1
TGCGCCAGCAGCTTGGATCAGTTCCCCCAGTACTTC
CASSLDQFPQYF
>NA|NA|TRBJ2-1|TRBV25-1
TGTGCCAGCGGGGCGGGGAGCGGGAATGAGCAGTTCTTC
CASGAGSGNEQFF
>NA|few|TRBJ2-5|TRBV29-1
TGCAGCGTTGGACTACCAGGGGCAGAGACCCAGTACTTC
CSVGLPGAETQYF
>NA|NA|TRBJ2-3|TRBV11-2
TGTGCCAGCAGCTTAAGGGCCAGGAGCTCAGATACGCAGTATTTT
CASSLRARSSDTQYF
>NA|NA|TRBJ2-7|TRBV9
TGTGCCAGCAGCGTAGGTTTTCCAGGGGAGCAGTACTTC
CASSVGFPGEQYF
>TRBD1|few|TRBJ2-7|TRBV7-9
TGTGCCAGCAGCTTCTGGAGGGGACAGGGGGCTTACGAGCAGTACTTC
CASSFWRGQGAYEQYF
>NA|once|TRBJ2-3|TRBV28
TGTGCCAGCAGTCGAGTACGAAGCACAGATACGCAGTATTTT
CASSRVRSTDTQYF
>TRBD2|few|TRBJ2-1|TRBV14
TGTGCCAGCAGCCGGACAAGACTAGCGGGAGTTGTGAGGGATGAGCAGTTCTTC
CASSRTRLAGVVRDEQFF
>NA|few|TRBJ2-7|TRBV2
TGTGCCAGCCGAGTGACGGTCTCCTACGAGCAGTACTTC
CASRVTVSYEQYF
>TRBD2|NA|TRBJ2-7|TRBV6-1
TGTGCCAGCAGTCTGCGGGGGGTCCCCTACGAGCAGTACTTC
CASSLRGVPYEQYF
>NA|NA|TRBJ2-7|TRBV20-1
TGCAGTGCTATGGACAGCTACGAGCAGTACTTC
CSAMDSYEQYF
>NA|NA|TRBJ2-5|TRBV29-1
TGCAGCGTTGAAGAACTACTAGGCCAAGAGACCCAGTACTTC
CSVEELLGQETQYF
>NA|few|TRBJ2-7|TRBV28
TGTGCCAGCAGTTTCGAGCTAGTCTACGAGCAGTACTTC
CASSFELVYEQYF
>TRBD2|few|TRBJ2-3|TRBV30
TGTGCCTGGAGAACGGGAGGTTCAACAGATACGCAGTATTTT
CAWRTGGSTDTQYF
>NA|NA|TRBJ2-2|TRBV4-3
TGCGCCAGCAGCCAAGATAACGCAGCCGGGGAGCTGTTTTTT
CASSQDNAAGELFF
>NA|NA|TRBJ1-1|TRBV29-1
TGCAGCGTTTGGGACACTGAAGCTTTCTTT
CSVWDTEAFF
>TRBD2|few|TRBJ2-3|TRBV20-1
TGCAGTGCTAGAGATAGCGGGAGGCTGTACACAGATACGCAGTATTTT
CSARDSGRLYTDTQYF
>NA|NA|TRBJ1-2|TRBV4-1
TGCGCCAGCAGAAGCTCCAGGCGTCAAGACTATGGCTACACCTTC
CASRSSRRQDYGYTF
>TRBD1|many|TRBJ1-6|TRBV20-1
TGCAGTGCGCTGACAGGGGCTAATTCACCCCTCCACTTT
CSALTGANSPLHF
>NA|NA|TRBJ2-1|TRBV7-2
TGTGCCAGCAGCTGGGACCGAGACAATGAGCAGTTCTTC
CASSWDRDNEQFF
>TRBD1|NA|TRBJ2-5|TRBV28
TGTGCCAGCAGGCCCCGGGACAGGGTTATGGAGACCCAGTACTTC
CASRPRDRVMETQYF
>NA|few|TRBJ2-7|TRBV5-1
TGCGCCAGCAGCTTGGGAACAGGCCCCCGAACGATTTACGAGCAGTACTTC
CASSLGTGPRTIYEQYF
>TRBD2|few|TRBJ2-7|TRBV28
TGTGCCAGCAGTCTCATGGGACTAGCGGGGAACTACGAGCAGTACTTC
CASSLMGLAGNYEQYF